Each of the 30 T cell receptor beta chains below was sequenced from the same sample in a study of prognosis after radiotherapy for stage I lung cancer. Two-round multiplex PCR, the amplification method, yielded TCR beta CDR3 from genomic DNA. The authors ran first-round PCR with primers specific to each TRBV and TRBJ gene. TCRdb re-analysed the multiplex PCR reads in MiXCR, keeping a single row per CDR3 protein. This sample yields 13,000 or so distinct CDR3 sequences, of which about 50% are seen a single time; over 35% belongs to the top ten. The specimen comprised PBMCs, sampled before or after stereotactic body radiation therapy (not recorded which). The origin of the receptors is a donor aged 50 or older with non-small cell lung cancer.

The chain uses TRBV6-1 and TRBJ1-2; 11 positions match TRBD1. Germline trimming cut 6 bases from V and 8 bases from J; bases unmatched to any gene: 11. There are 15 residues in the CDR3. Germline V gene lookup returns CDR1 MNHNS and CDR2 SASEGT. The CDR3 reads CASSPSDRGRVGYTF. The CDR3 coding sequence is TGTGCCAGCAGCCCTTCGGACAGGGGGCGAGTCGGCTACACCTTC.

Ten or more counts support this clonotype. The chain has TRBV9 and TRBJ2-3; the D is unclear. Germline lookup yields CDR1 SGDLS and CDR2 YYNGEE. Trimming took off 0 bases at V and 5 bases at J, with 13 bases between the two ends. This CDR3 is built from 15 residues. The CDR3 sequence: CASSVDVYSGDTQYF. The CDR3 DNA follows: TGTGCCAGCAGCGTAGACGTCTATTCCGGAGATACGCAGTATTTT.

Remarks on this clonotype: A read error may produce the germline difference seen at one junction end. The rearrangement joins TRBV27 to TRBJ1-6, with D possibly TRBD1 on 5 matching bases. CDR1 and CDR2 from the germline V gene are MNHEY and SMNVEV (reference sequence). There are 17 residues in the CDR3. The CDR3 loop is CASSYIRAGGRNSPLRF. The CDR3 DNA reads TGTGCCAGCAGTTACATTCGTGCCGGGGGTCGGAATTCACCCCTCCGCTTT.

This clonotype was detected once. The V call is TRBV29-1, the J call TRBJ2-1; either TRBD1 or TRBD2 may fit D (6 bases each). The length of the CDR3 is 11 residues. V was clipped by 4 bases and J by 7 bases, with 8 bases between them. Germline values: CDR1 SQVTM, CDR2 ANQGSEA. The CDR3 sequence: CSVGGANEQFF. CDR3 sequence (DNA): TGCAGCGTTGGGGGGGCAAATGAGCAGTTCTTC.

The chain is built from TRBV2 and TRBJ2-7, with D maybe TRBD2 (6 bases). Per germline, CDR1 SNHLY and CDR2 FYNNEI. Trimming left V 4 bases short and J 2 bases short, with 18 bases between. The CDR3 spans 16 residues. This chain's CDR3 is CASSVGREMGAYEQYF. As DNA, the CDR3 is TGTGCCAGCAGTGTCGGTCGGGAGATGGGGGCCTACGAGCAGTACTTC.

This clonotype occurred a few times. Compared with germline, one end of the junction differs, possibly owing to a read error. The chain couples TRBV27 to TRBJ1-2, with TRBD1 as a possible D gene (6 bases). The CDR3 sequence is 15 residues long. Germline values: CDR1 MNHEY, CDR2 SMNVEV (reference sequence). The CDR3 sequence: CVSKSPTGLSYGYTF. In DNA form, the CDR3 reads TGTGTCAGCAAGTCCCCTACAGGGCTTTCCTATGGCTACACCTTC.

This clonotype was counted ten times or more. The chain has TRBV10-3 and TRBJ2-2, with a possible D match to TRBD2 (5 bases). Per germline, CDR1 ENHRY and CDR2 SYGVKD. The CDR3 extends over 16 amino acids. Trimming stripped 1 base from V and 2 bases from J, with 11 bases between. This chain's CDR3 is CAISEFPRTNTGELFF. The CDR3 nucleotides read TGTGCCATCAGTGAGTTCCCTAGGACTAACACCGGGGAGCTGTTTTTT.

This clonotype appeared many times. V usage is TRBV7-3 and J usage is TRBJ2-3; 9 bases are a match to TRBD2. V lost 5 bases to trimming and J lost 1 base; unmatched junction nucleotides: 7. From germline, CDR1 is SGHTA and CDR2 FQGTGA. The CDR3 length is 16 residues. CDR3 region: CASSQDPSGGTDTQYF. The CDR3 DNA follows: TGTGCCAGCAGCCAAGACCCTAGCGGGGGCACAGATACGCAGTATTTT.

The J gene is TRBJ2-7, the V gene TRBV7-9; 7 bases match TRBD1. The junction had 5 bases not matched to a gene; V was cut back by 8 bases and J by 4 bases. CDR3 length: 12 residues. The germline V gene encodes CDR1 SEHNR and CDR2 FQNEAQ (reference sequence). Here the CDR3 DNA reads TGTGCCAGCGGGACAGCCGATTACGAGCAGTACTTC. Protein: CASGTADYEQYF.

Ten or more counts support this clonotype. The V call is TRBV11-2, the J call TRBJ2-3; possibly TRBD1 or TRBD2 for D (5 bases each). Trimming took 1 base from V and 1 from J, leaving 9 bases between them. CDR3 size: 15 residues. Germline assignment: CDR1 SGHAT and CDR2 FQNNGV. CDR3 residues: CASSLGRGGTDTQYF. The CDR3 DNA sequence: TGTGCCAGCAGCTTAGGAAGGGGAGGCACAGATACGCAGTATTTT.

For this clonotype: With a far larger clone one base away, a read error is the likely cause. The V call is TRBV27, the J call TRBJ2-7; D is unresolved. The CDR3 length is 14 residues. The V gene lost 8 bases and the J gene lost 1 base, with 15 bases spanning the gap. CDR1 MNHEY and CDR2 SMNVEV come from the germline V gene (reference sequence). CDR3 region: CASRYPSRSYEQYF. In nucleotides, the CDR3 is TGTGCCAGCCGTTACCCCTCTCGATCCTACGAGCAGTACTTC.

This clonotype was picked up one time. The rearrangement joins TRBV27 to TRBJ1-1, with D uncertain. This CDR3 comprises 12 residues. CDR1 and CDR2 from the germline V gene are MNHEY and SMNVEV (reference sequence). The CDR3: CARSKLGTEAFF. CDR3 sequence (DNA): TGTGCTAGAAGCAAGCTGGGCACTGAAGCTTTCTTT.

The V and J genes are TRBV5-1 and TRBJ2-7; D is possibly TRBD1 (5 bases). This CDR3 spans 12 amino acids. The germline V and J ends were trimmed by 9 bases and 3 bases, with 13 bases remaining between them. Germline CDR1 reads SGHRS; CDR2 reads YFSETQ. The CDR3 is CANRQSCYEQYF. The CDR3 DNA follows: TGCGCCAACAGACAGAGCTGCTACGAGCAGTACTTC.

This rearrangement joins TRBV4-1 to TRBJ2-2; D ambiguous. Trimming removed 4 bases from V and 6 bases from J, with 9 bases in between. Germline V gives CDR1 MGHRA, CDR2 YSYEKL. This CDR3 has 13 residues. The CDR3 sequence: CASSRSSSGELFF. CDR3 sequence (DNA): TGCGCCAGCAGCCGTTCTAGTTCCGGGGAGCTGTTTTTT.

The chain is built from TRBV6-1 and TRBJ2-7; D is undetermined. The CDR3 runs to 12 residues. The V gene's germline CDR1 is MNHNS and CDR2 SASEGT. The germline V and J ends were trimmed by 8 bases and 6 bases, with 14 bases remaining between them. The CDR3 DNA reads as TGTGCCAGCTCGTCACGAACGGGCGAGCAGTACTTC. Encoded protein: CASSSRTGEQYF.

A word on this clonotype: A far larger clone is a single base away, which makes a read error likely. This chain links TRBV27 with TRBJ2-3; TRBD2 matches 9 bases. The germline CDR1 and CDR2 sequences are MNHEY and SMNVEV (reference sequence). Trimming at V came to 10 bases and at J to 5 bases, leaving 13 bases not matched to a gene. This CDR3 has 15 amino acids. The CDR3 DNA reads as TGTGCCAACAGCAACGCGGGAGGGCCCGAAGATACGCAGTATTTT. It codes for CANSNAGGPEDTQYF.

V gene TRBV28 combines with J gene TRBJ2-7, with 12 bases lining up with TRBD2. V was clipped by 3 bases and J by 6 bases; unmatched bases: 9. The germline V gene has CDR1 MDHEN and CDR2 SYDVKM. The CDR3 has 16 amino acids. The CDR3 DNA follows: TGTGCCAGCAGTTTGGCTAGCGGGAGGGATATAAGCGAGCAGTACTTC. It encodes CASSLASGRDISEQYF. Complete variable domain (other parts from reference TRBV28 and TRBJ2-7): DVKVTQSSRYLVKRTGEKVFLECVQDMDHENMFWYRQDPGLGLRLIYFSYDVKMKEKGDIPEGYSVSREKKERFSLILESASTNQTSMYLCASSLASGRDISEQYFGPGTRLTVT.

This chain links TRBV5-1 with TRBJ1-1; D unresolved. V lost 1 base to trimming and J lost 7 bases, with 5 bases between them. The CDR3 length is 11 residues. Germline CDR1 SGHRS, CDR2 YFSETQ. CDR3 bases: TGCGCCAGCAGCTTGCAAGGTGAAGCTTTCTTT. Encoded protein: CASSLQGEAFF.

This clonotype is medium-sized. The V and J genes are TRBV9 and TRBJ2-2, with D maybe TRBD1 (5 bases). This CDR3 comprises 17 residues. V lost 1 base and J 0 bases, leaving 13 bases between the germline ends. Germline assignment: CDR1 SGDLS and CDR2 YYNGEE. This chain's CDR3 is CASSVQDSGPNTGELFF. The CDR3 coding sequence is TGTGCCAGCAGCGTACAGGATTCAGGGCCGAACACCGGGGAGCTGTTTTTT.

This clonotype was counted at least ten times. The chain employs TRBV18 and TRBJ1-3, with 9 bases matching TRBD1. The CDR3 extends over 15 amino acids. Germline values: CDR1 KGHSH, CDR2 LQKENI. V trimming: 6 bases; J trimming: 4 bases; junction bases outside the gene matches: 7. The CDR3 region has the DNA TGTGCCAGCTCTCAAGGACAGGGGAAAGGAAACACCATATATTTT. Translated, it gives CASSQGQGKGNTIYF.

The chain uses TRBV6-1 and TRBJ2-7; D is undetermined. Deletions cut 5 bases from V and 0 bases from J, with 11 bases between. The CDR3 is made up of 14 amino acids. Germline assignment: CDR1 MNHNS and CDR2 SASEGT. DNA for the CDR3: TGTGCCAGCAGTCCCGGAACTCGCTCCTACGAGCAGTACTTC. Translation gives CASSPGTRSYEQYF.

V gene TRBV5-5 combines with J gene TRBJ1-5; D ambiguous. V was clipped by 4 bases and J by 2 bases, with 10 bases between them. The CDR3 extends over 14 amino acids. The germline CDR1 and CDR2 sequences are SGHKS and YYEKEE (reference sequence). This chain's CDR3 is CASSPGQGNQPQHF. CDR3 bases: TGTGCCAGCAGCCCTGGGCAGGGCAATCAGCCCCAGCATTTT.

About this clonotype itself: A far larger clone differs by one base, so this is likely a read error. The rearrangement joins TRBV27 to TRBJ1-1, with 9 bases that match TRBD1. The J call may be wrong; the DNA end is better matched by TRBJ2-3. Germline V CDR1 and CDR2: MNHEY, SMNVEV (reference sequence). The CDR3 has 16 amino acids. CDR3 sequence (DNA): TGTGCCAGCAGTCCCGGGACAGGGTTTTGGTCAGATACGCAGTATTTT. The encoded protein is CASSPGTGFWSDTQYF.

This chain joins TRBV3-1 and TRBJ2-5; the match to TRBD2 covers 10 bases. The CDR3 is 15 residues long. Germline V gene lookup returns CDR1 LGHDT and CDR2 YNNKEL (reference sequence). V gave up 5 bases and J gave up 5 bases; unmatched junction bases: 8. CDR3 region: CASSLLAGVCETQYF. In nucleotides, the CDR3 is TGTGCCAGCAGCTTGCTAGCGGGAGTTTGTGAGACCCAGTACTTC.

The V and J genes are TRBV19 and TRBJ2-5; 12 bases are a match to TRBD2. The J call is in doubt because the DNA end fits TRBJ2-1 better. CDR1 and CDR2 from the germline V gene are LNHDA and SQIVND (reference sequence). This CDR3 has 17 residues. DNA for the CDR3: TGTGCCAGTAGTACCCGAAGGACTAGCGGGATCAACAATGAGCAGTTCTTC. Its translation is CASSTRRTSGINNEQFF.

At least ten counts were recorded for this clonotype. The V and J genes are TRBV11-1 and TRBJ2-3; tentatively, D is TRBD1 (7 bases). In germline, CDR1 is SGHAT, CDR2 FQDESV (reference sequence). Deletions cut 5 bases from V and 4 bases from J, with 19 bases between. The CDR3 is made up of 16 amino acids. CDR3 bases: TGTGCCAGCAGCGTAGGGGGCGGGGTTGATTCAGATACGCAGTATTTT. This sequence encodes CASSVGGGVDSDTQYF.

The chain carries TRBV2 and TRBJ2-7; TRBD2 is a possible D gene (7 bases). V was pared by 5 bases and J by 9 bases, with 14 bases between. From germline, CDR1 is SNHLY and CDR2 FYNNEI. The CDR3 length is 12 residues. CDR3 loop: CASSTGGAGQYF. Written as DNA, the CDR3 is TGTGCCAGCAGTACGGGGGGCGCCGGGCAGTACTTC.

The chain uses TRBV30 and TRBJ2-1; D call uncertain. With the DNA end fitting TRBJ2-7 better, the J assignment may be wrong. The CDR3 is made up of 13 amino acids. In germline, CDR1 is GTSNPN, CDR2 SVGIG (reference sequence). CDR3 bases: TGTGCCTGGAGTGTAACACAAACCTACGAGCAGTACTTC. Translating gives CAWSVTQTYEQYF.

Details on this clonotype: Mismatch with germline at one junction end may stem from a read error. J is TRBJ1-1 and V is TRBV27, with TRBD1 identical over 10 bases. The CDR3 runs to 15 residues. In germline, CDR1 is MNHEY, CDR2 SMNVEV (reference sequence). CDR3 amino acids: CASILPGQGISEAFF. CDR3 bases: TGTGCCAGCATTTTACCGGGACAGGGGATAAGTGAAGCTTTCTTT.

This clonotype was seen ten or more times. The genes are TRBV30 and TRBJ1-1; D gene unclear. V lost 5 bases to trimming and J lost 4 bases, with 14 bases between them. Germline V gene lookup returns CDR1 GTSNPN and CDR2 SVGIG (reference sequence). This CDR3 is 13 amino acids long. The CDR3 reads CAWAKDIGTEAFF. The DNA of the CDR3 is TGTGCCTGGGCAAAAGACATAGGCACTGAAGCTTTCTTT.